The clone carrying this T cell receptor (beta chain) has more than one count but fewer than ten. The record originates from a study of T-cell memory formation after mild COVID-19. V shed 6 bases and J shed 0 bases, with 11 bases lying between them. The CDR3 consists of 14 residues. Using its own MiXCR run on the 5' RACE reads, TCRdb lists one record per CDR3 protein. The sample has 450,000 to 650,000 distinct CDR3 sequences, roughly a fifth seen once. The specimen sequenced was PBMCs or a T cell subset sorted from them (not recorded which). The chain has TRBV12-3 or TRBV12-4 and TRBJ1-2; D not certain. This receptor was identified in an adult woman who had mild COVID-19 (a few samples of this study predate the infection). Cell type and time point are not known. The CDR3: CASSLPWPNYGYTF. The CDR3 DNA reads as TGTGCCAGCAGCCTCCCTTGGCCTAACTATGGCTACACCTTC.